This T cell receptor (beta chain) was observed in a study of blood T cell repertoires in COVID-19 (dated by TCRdb to the early 2020s). Concerning the study at large: Samples covering the acute and convalescent phases of COVID-19 were provided by collaborators in the United States, Italy and Spain. The prospective study material was composed of cDNA or gDNA derived from T cells, B-cell-depleted T cells, or PBMCs. Subjects who had been exposed to COVID-19, were actively infected with it, or had recovered from it provided the deeply sampled blood TCRbeta repertoires that made up the dataset. The repertoires were released in a freely available public database meant as a resource for research on the immune response to SARS-CoV-2. Samples came from the ongoing ImmuneRACE study (first 160 participants) plus 1,254 subjects from 6 global collaborators. Sample metadata almost always included a de-identified subject ID, COVID-19 status, age in years and sex. HLA class I and class II types, where available, came from metadata supplied by the sample provider rather than from assay-based typing.

Participants in the prospective study were enrolled through a virtual design, were aged about 18 to 100 years, and lived in approximately 25 United States geographic areas. Cohort assignment in the prospective study relied on participant-reported clinical history from a screening survey and a study questionnaire. Recovered participants in ImmuneRACE Cohort 3 were defined as having two consecutive negative NP/OP PCR tests, clearance from a healthcare professional, or resolution of symptoms. Mobile phlebotomists in the prospective study collected whole blood, serum and a nasopharyngeal or oropharyngeal swab from every participant. Over an approximately 2-month period, participants in the prospective study had the option of providing additional blood draws and questionnaires. Blood samples from the prospective study were shipped frozen or at room temperature prior to DNA extraction. Study-wide conclusions, independent of this receptor: The amount of clinical and demographic metadata varied by source and participant and was provided uncurated.

Note on this clone: Its antigen is currently not known. No base qualities exist here, and no much larger clone lies one base off it.

The immunoSEQ Assay, a bias-controlled multiplex PCR, was used to amplify TCRbeta CDR3 regions from genomic DNA. The authors' pipeline ran thus. Within the assay, amplification of reference gene primers was used to estimate how many nucleated cells each sample contained. To quantify the absolute abundance of each unique TCRbeta CDR3 rearrangement, sequence reads were collapsed and filtered. For each sample, productive Simpson clonality was calculated as the square root of Simpson's diversity index across productive rearrangements. TCRdb retrieved this table from immuneACCESS and kept in-frame rearrangements only. Not all clones are present; in checked studies, unresolved V genes account for under half, and no reason is known for the remainder. V and J calls and clone size are as listed in that table; D and trimming were resolved from the DNA. Within this sample are 350,000 to 400,000 clones, with 89% of them counted one time only. The ten largest clones take up 1.5% to 2% of the sample.

CDR1 KGHDR and CDR2 SFDVKD were looked up in the germline V gene. V is trimmed back by 9 bases and J by 0 bases, and the junction contains 6 bases that no gene match accounts for. Spanning cysteine to phenylalanine, the CDR3 consists of 14 amino acids. This entry keeps only the CDR3 DNA: 42 bases, framed from base 1. The rearranged chain carries TRBV24-1 and TRBJ2-7; TRBD1 aligns with 8 central bases. The sequenced sample consisted of PBMCs or T cells enriched from blood (not recorded which). The clonotype was recovered from a woman aged 25-40 years who had recovered from COVID-19. The CDR3 corresponds to CATLRGQVSYEQYF. The bases are TGTGCCACCCTTAGGGGACAGGTCTCCTACGAGCAGTACTTC.